The T cell receptor beta chain described here comes from a study of blood T cells in healthy people across ages. As regards this clonotype: Its antigen is unknown.

The CDR3 has 15 amino acids. Deletions cut 6 bases from V and 1 base from J, with 13 bases between. The germline V gene has CDR1 MDHEN and CDR2 SYDVKM. Using a J-beta primer mix together with a sample-barcoded 5' primer, a second PCR was run for roughly 7 to 12 cycles. All cDNA molecules were each tagged by a template-switch adaptor with 12 random nucleotides. TCRdb fed the 5' RACE reads into MiXCR, producing one record per CDR3 protein. The sample lists about 670,000 distinct CDR3 sequences, around 52% occurring once. Study observations and caveats: Donor CMV infection status was unknown, possibly confounding age-related changes in expanded clonotypes. Any conclusive comparison of naive versus antigen-experienced cells was prevented by using unsorted PBMCs.

The rearrangement links TRBV28 to TRBJ2-1; the D gene is possibly TRBD2 (5 bases). The sequencing sample was made of blood. This TCR derives from a woman aged 80 or over in good health. This CDR3 is CASRSGIVSYNEQFF. The CDR3 coding sequence is TGTGCCAGCAGATCCGGGATAGTTTCCTACAATGAGCAGTTCTTC.